This T cell receptor (beta chain) was recorded in a study of Graves' ophthalmopathy and Graves' hyperthyroidism. For repertoire sequencing, the TCR beta CDR3 regions were amplified from RNA transcripts. The library came from an HTBI-primed first-round RT-PCR and a second-round multiplex PCR. TCRdb independently ran MiXCR on the multiplex PCR reads; one entry per CDR3 protein. The sample lists some 240,000 distinct CDR3 sequences, roughly 50% occurring once. The CDR3 is 15 amino acids. Germline-derived CDR1 and CDR2 are DFQATT and SNEGSKA (reference sequence). V shed 3 bases, J shed 3 bases, and the junction held 7 bases outside the gene matches. A few counts support this clonotype. Lactation, pregnancy, uncontrolled infections and other autoimmune diseases were all grounds for excluding patients.

Source material: peripheral blood. The chain recombines TRBV20-1 with TRBJ2-7; the match to TRBD2 covers 11 bases. This receptor was taken from an adult man with Graves' ophthalmopathy. CDR3 sequence: CSASETSGAVYEQYF. CDR3 bases: TGCAGTGCTAGTGAGACTAGCGGGGCCGTCTACGAGCAGTACTTC.